This T cell receptor beta chain originates from a study of T cells in Graves' hyperthyroidism and ophthalmopathy. Study-wide results and caveats: Classification by a 13 V-J model distinguished ophthalmopathy from stable hyperthyroidism. Most thyroid clonotypes expanded above 0.001 were also detected in blood. With a median lead of approximately 6 months before onset, the model predicted ophthalmopathy.

TCR beta CDR3 regions were amplified from RNA. A first-round RT-PCR of the TCR CDR3 used the HTBI primer set. TCRdb processed the multiplex PCR reads anew with MiXCR; each CDR3 protein has one entry. Found here are about 640,000 distinct CDR3 sequences, less than 25% of them singletons; the top ten hold around a third. With duration under 3 months, ophthalmopathy was active: Clinical Activity Score at least 3, NOSPECS at least 4. Germline V gene sequence: CDR1 DFQATT, CDR2 SNEGSKA (reference sequence). Trimming stripped 6 bases from V and 0 bases from J, with 12 bases between. The CDR3 length is 13 residues. Comment on this clonotype: Its antigen is unknown.

The sequence came from a man aged 30 to 45 with Graves' ophthalmopathy. V and J are TRBV20-1 and TRBJ2-7; no definite D call. Source material: blood. CDR3 DNA: TGCAGTGCCCCGGACGGAACCTCCTACGAGCAGTACTTC. This codes for CSAPDGTSYEQYF.